This TCR beta chain was captured in a study of cytomegalovirus exposure and HLA in healthy donors. PCR amplification relied on 60 Vbeta primers (plus 13 Jbeta primers). Some clones are missing from TCRdb's copy, which holds only in-frame ones; the method was immunoSEQ multiplex PCR. This table holds some 120,000 clones, 60% to 85% found once. The germline gives CDR1 SGDLS, CDR2 YYNGEE. After removal of 3 bases from V and 5 bases from J, the junction contained 5 bases not matched to a gene. CDR3 length: 14 residues. Findings of the study overall: Other equally common chains were less clonally expanded than HLA-associated TCR beta chains, a later analysis showed. TCR beta chain V- and J-gene trimming was linked, in a later analysis, to a missense variant in DCLRE1C. Later, TCR association rates were found to vary by HLA locus, highest for DRB1 and lowest for HLA-C.

As concerns this clone: Its matching antigen is unknown.

The source of this sequence is a man in his thirties or forties in good health and CMV-seronegative. Sequenced: PBMCs. V is TRBV9 and J is TRBJ2-5, with 9 bases that match TRBD2. The CDR3 DNA follows: TGTGCCAGCAGCGCCTTAGCGGGAGTTGAGACCCAGTACTTC. Translating gives CASSALAGVETQYF.